Detailed here is one T cell receptor (beta chain). This entry belongs to a study of blood T cell repertoires in COVID-19. Study summary: The United States, Italy and Spain supplied acute and convalescent COVID-19 samples.

Recruitment covered 25 or so US areas and drew participants whose ages spanned roughly 18 to 100 years. Two consecutive negative NP/OP PCR tests, clearance, or resolved symptoms defined Cohort 3 recovery. In the original workflow: Scientists estimated how many nucleated cells there were by amplifying reference gene primers. Profiled with immunoSEQ multiplex PCR; TCRdb holds only in-frame clones, not every one. V and J calls and clone size follow that table, whereas D and trimming were derived from the DNA. The table includes hundreds of thousands of clones, approximately 83% detected once. Sequencing input: PBMCs or T cells enriched from blood (not recorded which). The source of this sequence is a man between 25 and 39 years old who had recovered from COVID-19.

CDR3 nucleotide sequence: TGCGCCAGCAGCTTCGGGGACAGGCAAGAGACCCAGTACTTC. As protein: CASSFGDRQETQYF. The chain is built from TRBV5-1 and TRBJ2-5, with 8 nucleotides matching TRBD1. After removal of 2 bases from V and 2 bases from J, the junction contained 2 bases not matched to a gene. The CDR3 runs to 14 residues. Germline V gene data show CDR1 as SGHRS and CDR2 as YFSETQ.